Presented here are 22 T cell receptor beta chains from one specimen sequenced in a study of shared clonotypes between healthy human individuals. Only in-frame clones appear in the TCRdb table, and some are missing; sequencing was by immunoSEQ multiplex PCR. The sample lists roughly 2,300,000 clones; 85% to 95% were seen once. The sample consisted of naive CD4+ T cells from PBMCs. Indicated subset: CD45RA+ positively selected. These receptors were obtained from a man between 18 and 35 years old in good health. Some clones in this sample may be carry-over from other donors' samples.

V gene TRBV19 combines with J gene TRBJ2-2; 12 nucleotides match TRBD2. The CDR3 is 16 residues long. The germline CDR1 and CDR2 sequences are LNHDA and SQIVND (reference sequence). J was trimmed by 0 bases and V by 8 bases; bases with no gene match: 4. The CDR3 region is CASVASGRANTGELFF. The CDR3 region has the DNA TGTGCCAGTGTGGCTAGCGGGAGGGCGAACACCGGGGAGCTGTTTTTT.

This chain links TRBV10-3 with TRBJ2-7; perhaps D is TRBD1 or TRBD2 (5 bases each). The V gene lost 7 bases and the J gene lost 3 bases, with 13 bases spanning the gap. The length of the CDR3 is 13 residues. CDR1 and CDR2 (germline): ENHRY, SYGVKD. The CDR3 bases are TGTGCCATCACCACCGGGACCAACTACGAGCAGTACTTC. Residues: CAITTGTNYEQYF.

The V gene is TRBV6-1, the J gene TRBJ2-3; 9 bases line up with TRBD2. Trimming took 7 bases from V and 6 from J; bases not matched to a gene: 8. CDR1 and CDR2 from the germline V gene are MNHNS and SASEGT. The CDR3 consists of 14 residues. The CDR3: CASTQRGVMDTQYF. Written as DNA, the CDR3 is TGTGCCAGCACCCAGCGGGGGGTAATGGATACGCAGTATTTT.

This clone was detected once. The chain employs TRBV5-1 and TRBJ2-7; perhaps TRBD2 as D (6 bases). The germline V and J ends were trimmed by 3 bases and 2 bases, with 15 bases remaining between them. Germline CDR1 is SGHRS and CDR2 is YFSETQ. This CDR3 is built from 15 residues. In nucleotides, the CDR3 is TGCGCCAGCAGCTCCGGGGGTGGGGGACCCTACGAGCAGTACTTC. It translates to CASSSGGGGPYEQYF.

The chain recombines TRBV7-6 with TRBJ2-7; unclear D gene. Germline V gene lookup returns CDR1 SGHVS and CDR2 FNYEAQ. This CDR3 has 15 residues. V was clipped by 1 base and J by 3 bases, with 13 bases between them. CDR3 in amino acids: CASSLEVQDLYEQYF. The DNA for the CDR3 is TGTGCCAGCAGCTTAGAAGTTCAGGACCTCTACGAGCAGTACTTC. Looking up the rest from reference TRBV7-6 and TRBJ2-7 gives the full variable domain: GAGVSQSPRYKVTKRGQDVALRCDPISGHVSLYWYRQALGQGPEFLTYFNYEAQQDKSGLPNDRFSAERPEGSISTLTIQRTEQRDSAMYRCASSLEVQDLYEQYFGPGTRLTVT.

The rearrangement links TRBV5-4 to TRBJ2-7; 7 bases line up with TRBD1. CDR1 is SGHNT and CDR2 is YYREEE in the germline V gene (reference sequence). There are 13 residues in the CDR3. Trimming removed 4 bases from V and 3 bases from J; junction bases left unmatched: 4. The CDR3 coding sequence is TGTGCCAGCAGCCCGGACAGGCACTACGAGCAGTACTTC. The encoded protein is CASSPDRHYEQYF.

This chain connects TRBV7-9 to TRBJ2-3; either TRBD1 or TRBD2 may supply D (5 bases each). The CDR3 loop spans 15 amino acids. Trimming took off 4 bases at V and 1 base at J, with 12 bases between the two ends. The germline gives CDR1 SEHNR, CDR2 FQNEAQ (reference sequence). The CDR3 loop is CASSYRDPRTDTQYF. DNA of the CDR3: TGTGCCAGCAGCTACCGGGACCCCCGCACAGATACGCAGTATTTT.

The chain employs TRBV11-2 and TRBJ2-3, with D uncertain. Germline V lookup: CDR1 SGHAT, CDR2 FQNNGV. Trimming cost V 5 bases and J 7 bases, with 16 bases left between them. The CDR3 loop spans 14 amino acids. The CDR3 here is CASSPSLQANTQYF. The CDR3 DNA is TGTGCCAGCAGCCCCTCCCTGCAGGCCAATACGCAGTATTTT.

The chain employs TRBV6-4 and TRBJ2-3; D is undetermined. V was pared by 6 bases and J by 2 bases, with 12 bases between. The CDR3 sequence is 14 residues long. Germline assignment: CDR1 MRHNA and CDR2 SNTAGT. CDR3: CASRRDSATDTQYF. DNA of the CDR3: TGTGCCAGCAGGCGCGACTCTGCCACAGATACGCAGTATTTT.

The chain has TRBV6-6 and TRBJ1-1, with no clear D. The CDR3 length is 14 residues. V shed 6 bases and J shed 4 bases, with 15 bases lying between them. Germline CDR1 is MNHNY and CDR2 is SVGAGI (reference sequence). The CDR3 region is CASRTPPRGTEAFF. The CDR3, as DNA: TGTGCCAGCAGGACCCCCCCGCGAGGCACTGAAGCTTTCTTT.

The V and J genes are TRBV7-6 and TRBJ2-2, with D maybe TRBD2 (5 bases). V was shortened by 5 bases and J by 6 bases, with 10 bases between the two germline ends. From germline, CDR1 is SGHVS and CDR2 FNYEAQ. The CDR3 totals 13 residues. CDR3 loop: CASSQLVSGELFF. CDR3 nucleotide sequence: TGTGCCAGCAGCCAACTAGTTTCCGGGGAGCTGTTTTTT.

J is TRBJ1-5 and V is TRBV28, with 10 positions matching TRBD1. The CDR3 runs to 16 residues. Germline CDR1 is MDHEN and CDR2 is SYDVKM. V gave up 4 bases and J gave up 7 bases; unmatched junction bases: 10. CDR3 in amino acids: CASSYRDRGQRQPQHF. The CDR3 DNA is TGTGCCAGCAGTTACCGGGACAGGGGTCAAAGGCAGCCCCAGCATTTT.

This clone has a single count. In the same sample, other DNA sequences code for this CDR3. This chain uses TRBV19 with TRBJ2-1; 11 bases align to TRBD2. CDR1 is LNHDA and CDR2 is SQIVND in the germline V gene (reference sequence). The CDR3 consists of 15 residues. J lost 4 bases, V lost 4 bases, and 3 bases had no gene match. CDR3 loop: CASSRGLAAYNEQFF. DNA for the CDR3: TGTGCCAGTAGTAGGGGACTAGCGGCTTACAATGAGCAGTTCTTC.

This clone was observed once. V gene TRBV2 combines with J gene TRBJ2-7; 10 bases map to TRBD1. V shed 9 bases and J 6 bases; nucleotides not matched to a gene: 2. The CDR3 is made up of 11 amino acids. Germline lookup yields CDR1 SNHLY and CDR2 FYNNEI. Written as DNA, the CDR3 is TGTGCCAGTGGACAGGGGGGCGAGCAGTACTTC. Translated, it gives CASGQGGEQYF. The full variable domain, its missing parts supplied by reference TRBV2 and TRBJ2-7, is EPEVTQTPSHQVTQMGQEVILRCVPISNHLYFYWYRQILGQKVEFLVSFYNNEISEKSEIFDDQFSVERPDGSNFTLKIRSTKLEDSAMYFCASGQGGEQYFGPGTRLTVT.

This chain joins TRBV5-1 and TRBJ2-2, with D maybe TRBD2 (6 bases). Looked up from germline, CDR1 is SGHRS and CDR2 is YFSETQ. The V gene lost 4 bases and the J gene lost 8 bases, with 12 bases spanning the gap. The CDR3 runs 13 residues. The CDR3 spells CASSELAGGELFF. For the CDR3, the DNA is TGCGCCAGCAGCGAACTAGCTGGTGGGGAGCTGTTTTTT.

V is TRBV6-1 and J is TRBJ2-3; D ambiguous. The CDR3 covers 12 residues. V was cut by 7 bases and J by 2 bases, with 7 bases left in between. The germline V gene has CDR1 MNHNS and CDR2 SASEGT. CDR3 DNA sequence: TGTGCCAGCACAGCCGACACAGATACGCAGTATTTT. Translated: CASTADTDTQYF.

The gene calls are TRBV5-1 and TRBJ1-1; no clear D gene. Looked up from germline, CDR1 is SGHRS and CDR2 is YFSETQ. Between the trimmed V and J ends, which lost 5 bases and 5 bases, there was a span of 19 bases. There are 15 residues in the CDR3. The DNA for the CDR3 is TGCGCCAGCAGTGCGGGCGCTCCCATTGGGACTGAAGCTTTCTTT. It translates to CASSAGAPIGTEAFF.

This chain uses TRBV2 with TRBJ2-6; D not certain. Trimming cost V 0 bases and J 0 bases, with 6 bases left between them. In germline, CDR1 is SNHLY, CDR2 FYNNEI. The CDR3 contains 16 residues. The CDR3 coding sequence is TGTGCCAGCAGTGAAGCCCGGGTCTCTGGGGCCAACGTCCTGACTTTC. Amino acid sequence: CASSEARVSGANVLTF. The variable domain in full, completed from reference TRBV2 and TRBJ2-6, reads EPEVTQTPSHQVTQMGQEVILRCVPISNHLYFYWYRQILGQKVEFLVSFYNNEISEKSEIFDDQFSVERPDGSNFTLKIRSTKLEDSAMYFCASSEARVSGANVLTFGAGSRLTVL.

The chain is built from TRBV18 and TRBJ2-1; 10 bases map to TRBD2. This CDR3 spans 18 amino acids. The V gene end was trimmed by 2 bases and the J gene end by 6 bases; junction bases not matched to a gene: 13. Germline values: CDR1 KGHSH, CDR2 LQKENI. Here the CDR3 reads CASSPFFISGRASNEQFF. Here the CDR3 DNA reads TGTGCCAGCTCACCATTTTTTATCAGCGGGAGGGCTTCCAATGAGCAGTTCTTC. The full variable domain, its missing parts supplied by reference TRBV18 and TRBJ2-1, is NAGVMQNPRHLVRRRGQEARLRCSPMKGHSHVYWYRQLPEEGLKFMVYLQKENIIDESGMPKERFSAEFPKEGPSILRIQQVVRGDSAAYFCASSPFFISGRASNEQFFGPGTRLTVL.

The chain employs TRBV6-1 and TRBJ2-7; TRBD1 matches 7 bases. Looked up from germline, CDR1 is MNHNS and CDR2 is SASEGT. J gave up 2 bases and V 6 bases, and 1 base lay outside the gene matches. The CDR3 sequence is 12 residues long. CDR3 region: CASRQGTYEQYF. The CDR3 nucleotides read TGTGCCAGCAGACAGGGGACCTACGAGCAGTACTTC.

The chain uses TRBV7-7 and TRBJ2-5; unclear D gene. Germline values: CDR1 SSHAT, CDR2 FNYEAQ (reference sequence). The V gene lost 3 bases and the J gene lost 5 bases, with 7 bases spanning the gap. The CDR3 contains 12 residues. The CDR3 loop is CASSFVGETQYF. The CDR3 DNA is TGTGCCAGCAGCTTTGTGGGGGAGACCCAGTACTTC.

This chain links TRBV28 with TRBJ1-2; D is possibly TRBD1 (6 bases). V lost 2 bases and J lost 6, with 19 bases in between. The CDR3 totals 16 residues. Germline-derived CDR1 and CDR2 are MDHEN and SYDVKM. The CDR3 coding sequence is TGTGCCAGCAGTTTAAGTACCGGGGGCGGATGGAATGGCTACACCTTC. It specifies CASSLSTGGGWNGYTF.